These T cell receptor beta chains were read from a single sample in a study of blood T cell repertoires in COVID-19. Clones were read by immunoSEQ multiplex PCR, and TCRdb kept only the in-frame ones, dropping some. The sample lists under 450,000 clones, roughly 80% seen once, with 5% to 6% in the top ten. Specimen: PBMCs or T cells enriched from blood (not recorded which). The receptors here all came from a woman aged 45-65 years who had recovered from COVID-19. CDR3s include the opening cysteine and the closing phenylalanine or tryptophan. Each record gives: J gene, D gene, V gene, clone size, CDR3 protein, CDR3 DNA. D genes are given only for firm matches. The listing skips clone size in some rows; elsewhere it reads once, few, many or a size class.

TRBJ2-3	TRBD2	TRBV6-2/TRBV6-3	.	CASSSTGTSGRTTQYF	TGTGCCAGCAGTTCAACCGGGACTAGCGGGAGGACTACGCAGTATTTT
TRBJ2-3	TRBD2	TRBV11-3	.	CASSLGGLAGDTSTDTQYF	TGTGCCAGCAGCTTAGGCGGACTAGCGGGGGACACTAGCACAGATACGCAGTATTTT
TRBJ2-1	TRBD2	TRBV5-4	.	CASSPGSGGIPNEQFF	TGTGCCAGCAGCCCTGGGAGCGGGGGGATACCCAATGAGCAGTTCTTC
TRBJ1-4	.	TRBV7-8	.	CASSLGRENEKLFF	TGTGCCAGCAGCTTAGGACGGGAAAATGAAAAACTGTTTTTT
TRBJ2-1	.	TRBV29-1	.	CSGLAGGSYNEQFF	TGCAGCGGCCTCGCTGGCGGATCCTACAATGAGCAGTTCTTC
TRBJ1-2	TRBD1	TRBV5-1	.	CASSTQDRGGLYGYTF	TGCGCCAGCAGCACCCAAGACAGGGGAGGGCTTTATGGCTACACCTTC
TRBJ1-2	TRBD1	TRBV27	.	CASRYRGGGTSKDYTF	TGTGCCAGCAGATACAGGGGGGGCGGTACCTCAAAAGACTACACCTTC
TRBJ1-1	.	TRBV29-1	.	CSVSYWGQLNTEAFF	TGCAGCGTTTCTTATTGGGGGCAGCTGAACACTGAAGCTTTCTTT
TRBJ2-7	TRBD2	TRBV13	.	CASSDGLAGTLNEQYF	TGTGCCAGCAGCGACGGACTAGCGGGGACCCTCAACGAGCAGTACTTC
TRBJ1-4	.	TRBV12-5	.	CASGLFDEKLFF	TGTGCTAGTGGTTTGTTCGATGAAAAACTGTTTTTT
TRBJ2-1	TRBD2	TRBV6-5	.	CASRGTSGYNEQFF	TGTGCCAGCAGAGGCACTAGCGGGTACAATGAGCAGTTCTTC
TRBJ1-3	.	TRBV3-1/TRBV3-2	once	CASSQQGSGNTIYF	TGTGCCAGCAGCCAACAGGGCAGCGGAAACACCATATATTTT
TRBJ2-1	TRBD1	TRBV7-3	.	CASSLRPGQGATVNEQFF	TGTGCCAGCAGCTTACGTCCGGGACAGGGGGCAACTGTTAATGAGCAGTTCTTC
TRBJ2-1	.	TRBV21-1	.	CASSKVILGSSPLF	TGTGCCAGCAGCAAAGTTATCTTGGGGTCTAGCCCCCTCTTC
TRBJ1-1	.	TRBV19	.	CASSIAGPEAFF	TGTGCCAGTAGTATAGCCGGTCCGGAAGCTTTCTTT
TRBJ1-2	TRBD1	TRBV29-1	once	CSAPRTGVRGDGYTF	TGCAGCGCCCCGAGGACAGGGGTAAGAGGGGATGGCTACACCTTC
TRBJ1-5	TRBD1	TRBV5-1	.	CASSTGTDSNQPQHF	TGCGCCAGCAGCACAGGGACAGATAGCAATCAGCCCCAGCATTTT
TRBJ1-1	.	TRBV7-9	.	CASSLLDSYTEAFF	TGTGCCAGCAGCTTATTGGACAGCTACACTGAAGCTTTCTTT
TRBJ2-3	TRBD2	TRBV10-3	.	CAISESASGDRDTQYF	TGTGCCATCAGTGAGTCGGCTAGCGGGGACCGAGATACGCAGTATTTT
TRBJ2-7	.	TRBV5-6	.	CASSPRTAPYEQYF	TGTGCCAGCAGCCCAAGGACAGCCCCCTACGAGCAGTACTTC
TRBJ2-1	.	TRBV19	few	CASSRQGNAREQFF	TGTGCCAGTAGTCGCCAGGGGAATGCTCGGGAGCAGTTCTTC
TRBJ1-4	TRBD1	TRBV2	many	CASSYNYRDRALGGEKLFF	TGTGCCAGCAGTTATAACTACCGGGACAGGGCCCTGGGAGGTGAAAAACTGTTTTTT
TRBJ2-1	TRBD2	TRBV7-8	.	CASSLRLAGGGQFF	TGTGCCAGCAGCTTACGACTAGCGGGAGGTGGGCAGTTCTTC
TRBJ1-1	.	TRBV3-1/TRBV3-2	few	CASSQSYSGGAFF	TGTGCCAGCAGCCAATCCTACTCCGGCGGAGCTTTCTTT
TRBJ2-1	.	TRBV5-1	.	CASSWGPDNEQFF	TGCGCCAGCAGCTGGGGGCCTGACAATGAGCAGTTCTTC
TRBJ1-2	.	TRBV30	.	CAWNIGGSGYTF	TGTGCCTGGAATATTGGGGGGAGCGGCTACACCTTC
TRBJ2-7	TRBD1	TRBV20-1	.	CSASPPLQGVSGDYEQYF	TGCAGTGCTAGTCCCCCCTTACAGGGGGTTAGTGGGGACTACGAGCAGTACTTC
TRBJ2-1	.	TRBV7-9	.	CASSPSRGRWVEQFF	TGTGCCAGCAGCCCTAGCAGGGGTCGATGGGTGGAGCAGTTCTTC
TRBJ2-5	.	TRBV5-4	.	CASSLRRGQETQYF	TGTGCCAGCAGCTTGCGCAGGGGCCAAGAGACCCAGTACTTC
TRBJ1-6	TRBD1	TRBV15	.	CATIGGGFGSPLHF	TGTGCCACCATAGGAGGGGGCTTTGGTTCACCCCTCCACTTT
TRBJ1-6	.	TRBV27	.	CASSPGWATLGGSPLHF	TGTGCCAGCAGTCCCGGCTGGGCTACTCTCGGGGGTTCACCCCTCCACTTT
TRBJ2-3	TRBD2	TRBV3-1/TRBV3-2	.	CASSRGLASTDTQYF	TGTGCCAGCAGCCGGGGACTAGCAAGCACAGATACGCAGTATTTT
TRBJ1-6	TRBD1	TRBV28	few	CASSQDRVLSYNSPLHF	TGTGCCAGCAGTCAGGACAGGGTTCTCTCCTATAATTCACCCCTCCACTTT
TRBJ2-3	TRBD2	TRBV29-1	few	CSVAAGGPSTDTQYF	TGCAGCGTTGCGGCGGGGGGGCCGAGCACAGATACGCAGTATTTT
TRBJ1-4	.	TRBV7-6	.	CASSLAWGGLGEKLFF	TGTGCCAGCAGCTTAGCGTGGGGGGGACTGGGTGAAAAACTGTTTTTT
TRBJ1-2	.	TRBV5-1	.	CASSLPQARPSNYGYTF	TGCGCCAGCAGCTTGCCCCAAGCCAGGCCTTCTAACTATGGCTACACCTTC
TRBJ2-3	TRBD2	TRBV11-2	.	CASSPPGLPQYF	TGTGCCAGCAGTCCTCCGGGACTACCGCAGTATTTT
TRBJ2-1	TRBD1	TRBV6-5	.	CASGGQSYNEQFF	TGTGCCAGCGGGGGACAGAGCTACAATGAGCAGTTCTTC
TRBJ1-3	TRBD1	TRBV7-9	.	CASSRQGAAGNTIYF	TGTGCCAGCAGCCGACAGGGGGCGGCTGGAAACACCATATATTTT
TRBJ1-1	.	TRBV19	.	CASYSQQPNTEAFF	TGTGCCAGTTATTCACAGCAACCGAACACTGAAGCTTTCTTT